This T cell receptor (beta chain) was found in a study of blood T cells in healthy people across ages. Only a few counts were recorded for this clonotype. The antigen is not known. Alongside a J-beta primer mix, a sample-barcoded 5' primer served in a second PCR lasting roughly 7 to 11 cycles. TCRdb passed the 5' RACE reads through MiXCR, listing each CDR3 protein once. This table holds more than 1,000,000 distinct CDR3 sequences, 25% found once. General study findings and limits: Getting older went along with TCR beta diversity per million T cells dropping roughly linearly.

The data also belong to a second study, concerning T cells of mothers and their children. That work states: Extracted RNA, in its entirety, went into cDNA synthesis at about 1.5 ug per 15 ul.

The clonotype comes from a girl aged 2 to 9 in good health. Sequenced: blood.

CDR3 DNA: TGTGCCAGCCAAAGACTAGCGGCGAACACCGGGGAGCTGTTTTTT. It translates to CASQRLAANTGELFF. The rearrangement uses TRBV19 and TRBJ2-2; 9 bases line up with TRBD2. V lost 9 bases to trimming and J lost 0 bases; unmatched junction nucleotides: 5. CDR3 length: 15 amino acids. Germline CDR1 and CDR2: LNHDA and SQIVND (reference sequence).